One and the same sample provided the 11 T cell receptor beta chains below, sequenced in a study of low-dose radiotherapy and immunotherapy resistance in tumors. Gene-specific TRAV and TRBV primers were used for first-strand cDNA, covering alpha and beta chains. It was with a constant-region primer and a V-primer adapter that TCRs were amplified over 20 PCR cycles. TCRdb re-derived calls from the reads in MiXCR, one entry per CDR3 protein. The table has 70,000 to 90,000 distinct CDR3 sequences, about a sixth seen once. As to time point: before trial treatment. The specimen was PBMCs, collected before treatment. These receptors came from a male donor with prostate cancer.

As to this clonotype: A read error likely explains this, since a far larger clone differs by one base. The chain employs TRBV13 and TRBJ2-1; 7 bases agree with TRBD2. CDR1 and CDR2 (germline): PRHDT, FYEKMQ (reference sequence). The CDR3 spans 17 residues. This CDR3 is CGSSLVGGSGYRGEQFF. The CDR3 nucleotides are TGTGGCAGCAGCTTGGTTGGGGGTAGCGGGTACCGGGGTGAGCAGTTCTTC.

In this sample, this clonotype turned up many times. This rearrangement joins TRBV11-2 to TRBJ1-2; 8 bases are a match to TRBD1. Germline V gene sequence: CDR1 SGHAT, CDR2 FQNNGV. The CDR3 runs to 15 residues. With V trimmed by 0 bases and J by 7 bases, 7 bases remained unmatched. For the CDR3, the DNA is TGTGCCAGCAGCTTAGAACCAGGGGGCGCCTCTGGCTACACCTTC. Protein sequence: CASSLEPGGASGYTF. Combining the CDR3 with reference TRBV11-2 and TRBJ1-2 gives the whole variable domain EAGVAQSPRYKIIEKRQSVAFWCNPISGHATLYWYQQILGQGPKLLIQFQNNGVVDDSQLPKDRFSAERLKGVDSTLKIQPAKLEDSAVYLCASSLEPGGASGYTFGSGTRLTVV.

This clonotype has ten or more counts. The chain is built from TRBV20-1 and TRBJ1-5; D is unresolved. V lost 3 bases and J 0 bases, leaving 6 bases between the germline ends. CDR3 size: 13 residues. Germline assignment: CDR1 DFQATT and CDR2 SNEGSKA (reference sequence). The CDR3 sequence: CSARKNSNQPQHF. CDR3 coding DNA: TGCAGTGCTAGGAAAAATAGCAATCAGCCCCAGCATTTT.

This clonotype was counted once. Being one base from a much bigger clone, this may be a read error. J is TRBJ2-7 and V is TRBV5-1; TRBD2 matches at 11 bases. Trimming took 5 bases from V and 7 from J; bases not matched to a gene: 14. The germline CDR1 and CDR2 sequences are SGHRS and YFSETQ. This CDR3 spans 16 amino acids. The CDR3, as DNA: TGCGCCAGCAGACCAACTAGCGGGGGTTCCTACAATGAGCAGTACTTC. Residues: CASRPTSGGSYNEQYF.

This clonotype was counted only a few times. The DNA is omitted, as the CDR3 cannot be located on it reliably, and the CDR3 follows TCRdb's listing. This chain connects TRBV2 to TRBJ2-2. The CDR3 spans 15 amino acids, including both terminal residues. The germline V gene has CDR1 SNHLY and CDR2 FYNNEI. CDR3 sequence reads: CASSVAMYTGELFFF.

In this sample, this clonotype turned up many times. The chain is built from TRBV2 and TRBJ2-2; maybe TRBD2 (5 bases). The CDR3 has 13 amino acids. Between the trimmed V and J ends, which lost 5 bases and 8 bases, there was a span of 12 bases. Germline assignment: CDR1 SNHLY and CDR2 FYNNEI. The CDR3 here is CASSLDGEGELFF. CDR3 in DNA: TGTGCCAGCAGTTTGGACGGGGAGGGGGAGCTGTTTTTT.

This chain joins TRBV5-1 and TRBJ2-2, with 9 bases fitting TRBD1. Trimming at V came to 3 bases and at J to 7 bases, leaving 4 bases not matched to a gene. CDR1 is SGHRS, CDR2 YFSETQ, per germline. CDR3 size: 14 residues. CDR3 loop: CASSSGQGNGELFF. DNA of the CDR3: TGCGCCAGCAGCTCGGGACAGGGCAACGGGGAGCTGTTTTTT.

The sample holds many counts of this clonotype. The rearrangement links TRBV19 to TRBJ1-3; D call uncertain. With 4 bases removed from V and 2 bases from J, the gap between germline ends came to 12 bases. In germline, CDR1 is LNHDA, CDR2 SQIVND (reference sequence). CDR3 length: 15 residues. CDR3 protein: CASSTEQETGNTIYF. CDR3 DNA sequence: TGTGCCAGTAGTACGGAGCAGGAAACTGGAAACACCATATATTTT. Full variable domain (outside the CDR3, taken from reference TRBV19 and TRBJ1-3): DGGITQSPKYLFRKEGQNVTLSCEQNLNHDAMYWYRQDPGQGLRLIYYSQIVNDFQKGDIAEGYSVSREKKESFPLTVTSAQKNPTAFYLCASSTEQETGNTIYFGEGSWLTVV.

This clonotype was seen a handful of times. J is TRBJ2-1 and V is TRBV5-1; maybe TRBD2 (5 bases). Germline-derived CDR1 and CDR2 are SGHRS and YFSETQ. The CDR3 totals 14 residues. V was trimmed by 0 bases and J by 4 bases, leaving 8 bases between them. The CDR3 region is CASSLGTGYNEQFF. DNA of the CDR3: TGCGCCAGCAGCTTGGGGACGGGGTACAATGAGCAGTTCTTC.

The CDR3, as DNA: TGTGCCAGCAGTTTAGGTGCAGGGCGTGCAAAACTGTTTTTT. Its translation is CASSLGAGRAKLFF. V and J are TRBV12-3 or TRBV12-4 and TRBJ1-4; possible D gene TRBD1, 5 bases. The CDR3 loop spans 14 amino acids. Trimming took off 1 base at V and 10 bases at J, with 13 bases between the two ends.

This clonotype was seen at least ten times. The chain recombines TRBV5-1 with TRBJ2-7; D unclear. Germline loops: CDR1 SGHRS, CDR2 YFSETQ. Trimming cost V 4 bases and J 0 bases, with 8 bases left between them. The CDR3 consists of 13 residues. The CDR3 protein is CASSPGVSYEQYF. The CDR3 DNA sequence: TGCGCCAGCAGCCCCGGCGTCTCCTACGAGCAGTACTTC.